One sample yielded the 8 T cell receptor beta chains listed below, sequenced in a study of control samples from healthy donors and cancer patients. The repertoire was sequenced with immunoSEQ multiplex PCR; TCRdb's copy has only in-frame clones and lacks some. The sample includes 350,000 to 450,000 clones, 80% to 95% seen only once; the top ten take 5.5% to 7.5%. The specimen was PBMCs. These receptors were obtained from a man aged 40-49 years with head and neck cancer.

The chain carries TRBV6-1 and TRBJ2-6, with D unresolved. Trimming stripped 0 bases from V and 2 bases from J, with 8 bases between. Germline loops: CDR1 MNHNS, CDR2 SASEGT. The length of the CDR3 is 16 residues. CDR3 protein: CASSEARGAGANVLTF. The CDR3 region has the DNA TGTGCCAGCAGTGAAGCCCGCGGAGCTGGGGCCAACGTCCTGACTTTC.

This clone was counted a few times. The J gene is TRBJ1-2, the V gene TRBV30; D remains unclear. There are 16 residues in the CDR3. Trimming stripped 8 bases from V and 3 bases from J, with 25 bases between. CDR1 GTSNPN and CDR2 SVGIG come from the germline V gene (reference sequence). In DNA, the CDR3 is TGTGCCCTGGTCGGGGTCGAAGGGCCTCGAGACTATGGCTACACCTTC. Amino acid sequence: CALVGVEGPRDYGYTF.

The CDR3 DNA reads TGTGCCACCAGTGATGGAGGGGACGCGAACACCGGGGAGCTGTTTTTT. This sequence encodes CATSDGGDANTGELFF. The rearrangement links TRBV24-1 to TRBJ2-2; D is perhaps TRBD2 (6 bases). The ends were cut back, 3 bases at V and 0 bases at J, with 10 bases in the middle. The length of the CDR3 is 16 residues. Germline V gene sequence: CDR1 KGHDR, CDR2 SFDVKD.

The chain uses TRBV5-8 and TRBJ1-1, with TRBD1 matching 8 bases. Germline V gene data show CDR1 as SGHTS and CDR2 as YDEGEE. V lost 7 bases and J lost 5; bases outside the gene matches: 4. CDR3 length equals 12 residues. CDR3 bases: TGTGCCAGCGGCGACAGGGGAACTGAAGCTTTCTTT. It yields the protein CASGDRGTEAFF.

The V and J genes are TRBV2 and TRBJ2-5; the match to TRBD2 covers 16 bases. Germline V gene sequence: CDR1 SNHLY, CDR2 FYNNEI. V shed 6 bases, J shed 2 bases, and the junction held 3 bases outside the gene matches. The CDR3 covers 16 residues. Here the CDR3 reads CASSGTSGGGQETQYF. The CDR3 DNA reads TGTGCCAGCAGCGGGACTAGCGGGGGGGGTCAAGAGACCCAGTACTTC.

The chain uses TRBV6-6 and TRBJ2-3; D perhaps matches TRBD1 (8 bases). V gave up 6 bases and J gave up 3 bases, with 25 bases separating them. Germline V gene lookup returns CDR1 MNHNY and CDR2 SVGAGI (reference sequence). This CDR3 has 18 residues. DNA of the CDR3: TGTGCCAGCAGACGACAGGGGATATTTGGGGGGGAGACAGATACGCAGTATTTT. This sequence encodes CASRRQGIFGGETDTQYF.

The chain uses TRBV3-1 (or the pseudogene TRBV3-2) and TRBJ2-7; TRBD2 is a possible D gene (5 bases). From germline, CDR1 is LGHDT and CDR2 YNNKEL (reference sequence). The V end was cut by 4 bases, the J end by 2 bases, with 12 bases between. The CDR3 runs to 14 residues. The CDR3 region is CASSPQRVTYEQYF. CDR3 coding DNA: TGTGCCAGCAGCCCCCAGAGGGTCACCTACGAGCAGTACTTC.

This chain's CDR3 is CASSSRDTAFTYTGELFF. CDR3 coding DNA: TGTGCCAGCAGCTCCCGAGATACAGCATTCACCTACACCGGGGAGCTGTTTTTT. The rearrangement joins TRBV9 to TRBJ2-2; D unresolved. Trimming removed 4 bases from V and 3 bases from J, with 22 bases in between. The germline gives CDR1 SGDLS, CDR2 YYNGEE. The CDR3 totals 18 residues. Variable domain in full (rest from reference TRBV9 and TRBJ2-2): DSGVTQTPKHLITATGQRVTLRCSPRSGDLSVYWYQQSLDQGLQFLIQYYNGEERAKGNILERFSAQQFPDLHSELNLSSLELGDSALYFCASSSRDTAFTYTGELFFGEGSRLTVL.